This T cell receptor beta chain was documented in a study of cytomegalovirus exposure and HLA in healthy donors. Findings and limits, study-wide: In a later analysis, at a false discovery rate of 0.05, roughly 16,000 TCR beta sequences matched HLA alleles. Presence/absence comparisons presumed near-even sequencing depth among donors. Altogether, 150 to 200 TCR beta chains were recorded as cytomegalovirus-associated.

All donors participated as healthy donors of bone marrow. Researchers ran the PCR with 60 Vbeta and 13 Jbeta primers. TCRdb keeps only in-frame clones here, not all; method: immunoSEQ multiplex PCR. The profile covers approximately 110,000 clones, with 15% appearing a single time and under 2.5% taken by the ten largest. Of note for this clone: What it binds is unknown.

Trimming pared 9 bases from V and 0 bases from J, leaving 15 bases between. The CDR3 extends over 14 amino acids. Germline values: CDR1 LNHDA, CDR2 SQIVND (reference sequence). Specimen: PBMCs. The rearrangement uses TRBV19 and TRBJ2-7; D uncertain. This clonotype was obtained from a woman younger than 35 in good health and CMV-seronegative. The CDR3 loop is CARRRHPSSYEQYF. The CDR3, as DNA: TGTGCCAGGAGACGGCACCCTAGCTCCTACGAGCAGTACTTC.